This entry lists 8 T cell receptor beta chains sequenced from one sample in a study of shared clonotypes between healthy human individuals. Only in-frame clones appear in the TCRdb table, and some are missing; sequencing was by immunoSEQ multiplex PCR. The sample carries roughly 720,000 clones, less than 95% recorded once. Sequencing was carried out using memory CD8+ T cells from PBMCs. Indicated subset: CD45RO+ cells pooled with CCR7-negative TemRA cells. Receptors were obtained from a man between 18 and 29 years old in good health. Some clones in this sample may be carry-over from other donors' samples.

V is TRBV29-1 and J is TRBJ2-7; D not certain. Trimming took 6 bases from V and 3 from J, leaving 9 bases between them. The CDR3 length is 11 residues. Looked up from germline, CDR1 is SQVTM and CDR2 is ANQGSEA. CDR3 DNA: TGCAGCGTCCAGACCAACTACGAGCAGTACTTC. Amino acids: CSVQTNYEQYF.

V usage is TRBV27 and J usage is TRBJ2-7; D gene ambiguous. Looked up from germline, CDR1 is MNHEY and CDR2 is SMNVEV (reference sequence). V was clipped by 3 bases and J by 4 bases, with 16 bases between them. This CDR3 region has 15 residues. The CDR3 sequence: CASSFKGLALYEQYF. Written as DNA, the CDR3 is TGTGCCAGCAGTTTCAAGGGCCTCGCCCTTTACGAGCAGTACTTC.

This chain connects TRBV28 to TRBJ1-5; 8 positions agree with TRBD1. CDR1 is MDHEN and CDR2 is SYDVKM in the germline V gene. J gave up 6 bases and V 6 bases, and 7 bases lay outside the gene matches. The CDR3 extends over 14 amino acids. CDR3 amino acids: CASSPGQGSQPQHF. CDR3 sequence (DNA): TGTGCCAGCAGCCCCGGACAGGGAAGTCAGCCCCAGCATTTT.

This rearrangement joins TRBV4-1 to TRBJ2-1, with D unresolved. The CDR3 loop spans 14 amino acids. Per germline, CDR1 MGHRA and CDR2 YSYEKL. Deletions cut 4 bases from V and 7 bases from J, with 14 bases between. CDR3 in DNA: TGCGCCAGCAGCCCAGAGCCCCGCAATAATGAGCAGTTCTTC. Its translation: CASSPEPRNNEQFF.

DNA for the CDR3: TGTGCCAGCAGTTTATCCCCCGGGCAAAGCACTGAAGCTTTCTTT. Encoded protein: CASSLSPGQSTEAFF. The rearrangement joins TRBV27 to TRBJ1-1; D gene unclear. CDR3 length: 15 amino acids. V lost 0 bases, J lost 4 bases, and 12 bases lay in between. From germline, CDR1 is MNHEY and CDR2 SMNVEV (reference sequence).

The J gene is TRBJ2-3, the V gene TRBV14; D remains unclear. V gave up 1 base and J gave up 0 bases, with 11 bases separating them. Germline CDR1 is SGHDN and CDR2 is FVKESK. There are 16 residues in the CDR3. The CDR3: CASSQGSWKSTDTQYF. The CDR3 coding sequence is TGTGCCAGCAGCCAAGGGAGCTGGAAAAGCACAGATACGCAGTATTTT.

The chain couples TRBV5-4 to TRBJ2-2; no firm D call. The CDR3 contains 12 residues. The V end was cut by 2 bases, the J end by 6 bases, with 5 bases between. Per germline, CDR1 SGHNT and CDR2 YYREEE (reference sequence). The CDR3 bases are TGTGCCAGCAGCTTCAACGCCGGGGAGCTGTTTTTT. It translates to CASSFNAGELFF.

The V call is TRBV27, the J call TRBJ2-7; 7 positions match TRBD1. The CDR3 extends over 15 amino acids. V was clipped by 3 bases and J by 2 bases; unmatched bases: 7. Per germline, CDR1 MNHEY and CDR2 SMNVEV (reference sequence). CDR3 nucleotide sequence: TGTGCCAGCAGTTTGGCCCCCGGGACAGCCTACGAGCAGTACTTC. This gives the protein CASSLAPGTAYEQYF.